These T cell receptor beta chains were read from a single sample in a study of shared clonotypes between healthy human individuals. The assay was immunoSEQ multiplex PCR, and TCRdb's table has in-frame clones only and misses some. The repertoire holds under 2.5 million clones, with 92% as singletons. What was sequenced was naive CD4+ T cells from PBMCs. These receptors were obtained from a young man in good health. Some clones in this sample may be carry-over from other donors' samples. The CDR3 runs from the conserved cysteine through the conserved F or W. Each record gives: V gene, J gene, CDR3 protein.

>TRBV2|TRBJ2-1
CASSELAGGPGNEQFF
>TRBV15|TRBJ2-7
CATRLIRGSYEQYF
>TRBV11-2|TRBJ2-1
CASSRISTGAVPSEQFF
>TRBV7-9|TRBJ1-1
CASSLILRAQQAFF
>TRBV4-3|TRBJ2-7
CASSQDYGTRFLGPYEQYF
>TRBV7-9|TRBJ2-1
CASSSSTKNEQFF
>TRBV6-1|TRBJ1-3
CASSGRTDRHTIYF
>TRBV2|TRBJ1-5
CASGPRGNQPQHF
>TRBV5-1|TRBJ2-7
CASSFDFRGGEQYF
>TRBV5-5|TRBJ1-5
CASSLIYNSGNQPQHF
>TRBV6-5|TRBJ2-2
CASSYRPGELFF
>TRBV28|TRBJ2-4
CASSLTGTKNIQYF
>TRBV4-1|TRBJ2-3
CASSLPGQGVADTQYF
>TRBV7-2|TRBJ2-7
CASSLVAGTNSYEQYF